One and the same sample provided the 25 T cell receptor beta chains below, sequenced in a study of CD8 T cells in ankylosing spondylitis. TCRdb re-called the 5' RACE reads through MiXCR, storing one row per CDR3 protein. The sample holds around 100,000 distinct CDR3 sequences, around 24% seen once. The sequenced sample consisted of synovial fluid, either unsorted or a sorted T cell fraction (not recorded which). The receptor set was obtained from a male donor with ankylosing spondylitis.

The table lists this clonotype with many counts. The rearrangement links TRBV6-1 to TRBJ2-1; TRBD2 matches at 14 bases. The CDR3 length is 19 residues. Germline V gene sequence: CDR1 MNHNS, CDR2 SASEGT. V lost 4 bases to trimming and J lost 8 bases; unmatched junction nucleotides: 16. The CDR3 protein is CASSATGTSGSRFWDEQFF. The CDR3, as DNA: TGTGCCAGCAGTGCAACCGGGACTAGCGGGAGTAGATTCTGGGATGAGCAGTTCTTC.

This clonotype was seen a few times. This chain connects TRBV20-1 to TRBJ2-1, with 9 bases fitting TRBD2. The CDR3 loop spans 15 amino acids. V shed 6 bases and J 8 bases; nucleotides not matched to a gene: 14. The V gene's germline CDR1 is DFQATT and CDR2 SNEGSKA (reference sequence). The CDR3 nucleotides are TGCAGTGCCCCAACAGCGGGGGGCTTCATTTATGAGCAGTTCTTC. This codes for CSAPTAGGFIYEQFF.

This chain links TRBV6-5 with TRBJ2-7; TRBD2 matches 9 bases. Germline V lookup: CDR1 MNHEY, CDR2 SVGAGI. Trimming cost V 6 bases and J 11 bases; bases outside gene matches: 2. The CDR3 extends over 10 amino acids. The CDR3 reads CASSLAGKYF. CDR3 bases: TGTGCCAGCAGCCTAGCGGGAAAGTACTTC.

Ten or more counts support this clonotype. This chain joins TRBV30 and TRBJ2-2; 13 bases agree with TRBD2. J gave up 6 bases and V 3 bases, and 1 base lay outside the gene matches. The CDR3 extends over 14 amino acids. Germline loops: CDR1 GTSNPN, CDR2 SVGIG (reference sequence). The CDR3 loop reads CAWRGLAGSGELFF. The CDR3 DNA follows: TGTGCCTGGAGGGGACTAGCGGGATCCGGGGAGCTGTTTTTT.

The genes are TRBV7-2 and TRBJ2-3; D possibly uses TRBD1 or TRBD2 (5 bases each). The CDR3 runs 10 residues. With 10 bases removed from V and 4 bases from J, the gap between germline ends came to 6 bases. Germline values: CDR1 SGHTA, CDR2 FQGNSA. CDR3 nucleotide sequence: TGTGCCACGGGACCAGATACGCAGTATTTT. Translation gives CATGPDTQYF. The variable domain in full, completed from reference TRBV7-2 and TRBJ2-3, reads GAGVSQSPSNKVTEKGKDVELRCDPISGHTALYWYRQSLGQGLEFLIYFQGNSAPDKSGLPSDRFSAERTGGSVSTLTIQRTQQEDSAVYLCATGPDTQYFGPGTRLTVL.

The V and J genes are TRBV5-4 and TRBJ1-4, with D possibly being TRBD1 (6 bases). This CDR3 spans 15 amino acids. From germline, CDR1 is SGHNT and CDR2 YYREEE (reference sequence). V lost 4 bases and J lost 0, with 10 bases in between. The CDR3 protein is CASSVRTATNEKLFF. The CDR3 nucleotides read TGTGCCAGCAGCGTAAGGACAGCAACTAATGAAAAACTGTTTTTT.

The chain links TRBV2 to TRBJ1-2; TRBD1 might be the D (5 bases). Germline CDR1 is SNHLY and CDR2 is FYNNEI. Trimming removed 6 bases at V and 2 bases at J, with 16 bases between. This CDR3 region has 15 residues. In DNA, the CDR3 is TGTGCCAGCAGCCTAAGCGAGGGGACCAACTATGGCTACACCTTC. Protein sequence: CASSLSEGTNYGYTF.

The sample holds a few counts of this clonotype. This chain connects TRBV9 to TRBJ2-7; D may be TRBD1 (5 bases). The CDR3 has 12 amino acids. Trimming took 2 bases from V and 7 from J, leaving 10 bases between them. Per the germline V gene, CDR1 is SGDLS and CDR2 is YYNGEE. The CDR3 DNA follows: TGTGCCAGCAGCGTCAGGGTCTGTGAGCAGTACGTC. Translation gives CASSVRVCEQYV.

V usage is TRBV27 and J usage is TRBJ2-1; D not resolved. CDR3 size: 14 residues. The germline V and J ends were trimmed by 2 bases and 4 bases, with 9 bases remaining between them. Looked up from germline, CDR1 is MNHEY and CDR2 is SMNVEV (reference sequence). The CDR3 sequence is CASSLMGRYNEQFF. CDR3 DNA: TGTGCCAGCAGTTTAATGGGCAGATACAATGAGCAGTTCTTC.

The genes are TRBV27 and TRBJ1-2, with D tentatively TRBD1 (6 bases). CDR3 size: 14 residues. Per germline, CDR1 MNHEY and CDR2 SMNVEV (reference sequence). Trimming shortened V by 6 bases and J by 4 bases, and 15 bases separated the two germline ends. CDR3 amino acids: CASSLAGQTYGYTF. Here the CDR3 DNA reads TGTGCCAGCAGCTTAGCAGGACAGACCTATGGCTACACCTTC.

This chain uses TRBV5-1 with TRBJ1-2; D may be TRBD1 (6 bases). Looked up from germline, CDR1 is SGHRS and CDR2 is YFSETQ. The ends were cut back, 3 bases at V and 3 bases at J, with 15 bases in the middle. This CDR3 region has 15 residues. The CDR3 DNA reads TGCGCCAGCAGCTGGGAATTCAGGGGTCACTATGGCTACACCTTC. This codes for CASSWEFRGHYGYTF.

The gene calls are TRBV20-1 and TRBJ2-7; 10 bases match TRBD2. V shed 5 bases, J shed 3 bases, and the junction held 10 bases outside the gene matches. This CDR3 has 15 amino acids. From germline, CDR1 is DFQATT and CDR2 SNEGSKA (reference sequence). The CDR3 DNA reads TGCAGTGCTGGACCCCTAGCGGGAGTTGTCTACGAGCAGTACTTC. Protein sequence: CSAGPLAGVVYEQYF.

CDR3: CASSPWGGFKPQHF. In DNA, the CDR3 is TGTGCCAGCAGCCCTTGGGGTGGTTTTAAGCCCCAGCATTTT. The chain is built from TRBV5-6 and TRBJ1-5; D is ambiguous. The CDR3 is 14 residues long. Trimming removed 4 bases from V and 8 bases from J, with 16 bases in between. The germline V gene has CDR1 SGHDT and CDR2 YYEEEE.

This chain uses TRBV3-1 with TRBJ1-3; tentative D call: TRBD1 (6 bases). Germline V gene sequence: CDR1 LGHDT, CDR2 YNNKEL (reference sequence). Trimming pared 5 bases from V and 1 base from J, leaving 9 bases between. The CDR3 has 14 residues. CDR3 amino acids: CASSTQGSGNTIYF. CDR3 nucleotide sequence: TGTGCCAGCAGCACACAGGGATCTGGAAACACCATATATTTT.

This CDR3 reads CASSSQENTEAFF. As DNA, the CDR3 is TGTGCCAGCAGCTCCCAGGAGAACACTGAAGCTTTCTTT. The V gene is TRBV7-9, the J gene TRBJ1-1, with no clear D. Germline V gene sequence: CDR1 SEHNR, CDR2 FQNEAQ (reference sequence). The CDR3 loop spans 13 amino acids. V lost 4 bases, J lost 1 base, and 7 bases lay in between.

This clonotype was found many times. This chain links TRBV4-1 with TRBJ1-5; 8 positions agree with TRBD1. V gave up 1 base and J gave up 1 base; unmatched junction bases: 0. CDR3 length: 15 residues. Germline loops: CDR1 MGHRA, CDR2 YSYEKL. The CDR3 DNA sequence: TGCGCCAGCAGCCAAGGACAGGGGAGCAATCAGCCCCAGCATTTT. This encodes CASSQGQGSNQPQHF.

J is TRBJ1-2 and V is TRBV24-1, with 7 nucleotides matching TRBD1. V trimming: 7 bases; J trimming: 2 bases; junction bases outside the gene matches: 9. The germline V gene encodes CDR1 KGHDR and CDR2 SFDVKD. The length of the CDR3 is 15 residues. In DNA form, the CDR3 reads TGTGCCACCAGAGGGGACAGTACTTTGAACTATGGCTACACCTTC. Encoded protein: CATRGDSTLNYGYTF.

The chain combines TRBV7-9 with TRBJ2-2; TRBD2 might be the D (6 bases). This CDR3 has 14 amino acids. Trimming stripped 6 bases from V and 4 bases from J, with 12 bases between. The germline gives CDR1 SEHNR, CDR2 FQNEAQ (reference sequence). This CDR3 is CASSGTSRTGELFF. The CDR3, as DNA: TGTGCCAGCAGTGGGACTTCCCGCACCGGGGAGCTGTTTTTT.

This clonotype was found a few times. The V gene is TRBV7-9, the J gene TRBJ1-5, with 7 positions matching TRBD1. Germline CDR1 and CDR2: SEHNR and FQNEAQ (reference sequence). V shed 4 bases, J shed 0 bases, and the junction held 6 bases outside the gene matches. The CDR3 runs to 16 residues. The CDR3 nucleotides read TGTGCCAGCAGCTCGCTTACAGGGGCTAGCAATCAGCCCCAGCATTTT. This translates into CASSSLTGASNQPQHF. Filled out from reference TRBV7-9 and TRBJ1-5, the complete variable domain reads DTGVSQNPRHKITKRGQNVTFRCDPISEHNRLYWYRQTLGQGPEFLTYFQNEAQLEKSRLLSDRFSAERPKGSFSTLEIQRTEQGDSAMYLCASSSLTGASNQPQHFGDGTRLSIL.

This clonotype was seen a handful of times. The V and J genes are TRBV20-1 and TRBJ1-6; possible D gene TRBD1, 6 bases. V was shortened by 0 bases and J by 7 bases, with 10 bases between the two germline ends. Germline V CDR1 and CDR2: DFQATT, SNEGSKA (reference sequence). There are 14 residues in the CDR3. This chain's CDR3 is CSARDVRGNSPLHF. The CDR3 DNA is TGCAGTGCTAGAGATGTCAGGGGAAATTCACCCCTCCACTTT.

This clonotype was counted many times. The V gene is TRBV19, the J gene TRBJ2-7; 10 bases are a match to TRBD2. The CDR3 has 16 residues. Germline CDR1 and CDR2: LNHDA and SQIVND (reference sequence). The V and J ends lost 5 bases and 3 bases, in that order; junction bases with no gene match: 10. CDR3 DNA sequence: TGTGCCAGTAGTGATCTGCGGTCTAGCGGGAGCTACGAGCAGTACTTC. Its translation: CASSDLRSSGSYEQYF.

This clonotype has a handful of counts. V and J are TRBV7-8 and TRBJ1-5; TRBD1 is a possible D gene (5 bases). Germline CDR1 and CDR2: SGHVS and FQNEAQ. Trimming shortened V by 1 base and J by 0 bases, and 10 bases separated the two germline ends. The CDR3 loop spans 16 amino acids. The CDR3 nucleotides are TGTGCCAGCAGCTTAGGTTGGGGGAATAGCAATCAGCCCCAGCATTTT. This encodes CASSLGWGNSNQPQHF.

This clonotype was recorded at least ten times. The genes are TRBV12-3 or TRBV12-4 and TRBJ2-5, with D perhaps TRBD1 (5 bases). Trimming removed 8 bases at V and 8 bases at J, with 12 bases between. CDR3 length: 11 residues. The CDR3 protein is CASGPGSTQYF. The CDR3 DNA sequence: TGTGCCAGCGGCCCAGGGTCTACCCAGTACTTC.

The V gene is TRBV2, the J gene TRBJ2-1, with a tentative D call TRBD1 (6 bases). The CDR3 spans 14 residues. Germline V gene data show CDR1 as SNHLY and CDR2 as FYNNEI. V gave up 6 bases and J gave up 7 bases, with 16 bases separating them. CDR3 bases: TGTGCCAGCAGACCAGGGGTTACATCAAATGAGCAGTTCTTC. It translates to CASRPGVTSNEQFF. The variable domain in full, completed from reference TRBV2 and TRBJ2-1, reads EPEVTQTPSHQVTQMGQEVILRCVPISNHLYFYWYRQILGQKVEFLVSFYNNEISEKSEIFDDQFSVERPDGSNFTLKIRSTKLEDSAMYFCASRPGVTSNEQFFGPGTRLTVL.

This sequence joins TRBV7-9 and TRBJ2-2; TRBD2 matches at 9 bases. Per germline, CDR1 SEHNR and CDR2 FQNEAQ (reference sequence). With V trimmed by 5 bases and J by 4 bases, 8 bases remained unmatched. This CDR3 comprises 16 residues. The CDR3 sequence is CASSPTLAGITGELFF. CDR3 bases: TGTGCCAGCAGCCCCACCCTAGCGGGAATCACCGGGGAGCTGTTTTTT.